The source of this T cell receptor beta chain is a study of graft-versus-host responses after intestinal transplantation (dated by TCRdb to the early 2020s). With respect to the entire study: Multivisceral, liver-intestinal, or isolated intestinal transplants were received by the recipients. All recipients received anti-thymocyte globulin induction followed by maintenance tacrolimus and steroids for around 3 years. Bulk TCR-beta CDR3 sequencing was used to track graft-versus-host and host-versus-graft alloreactive T cell clones in the graft, circulation and bone marrow after intestinal transplantation. To identify alloreactive clones, pre-transplant mixed lymphocyte reaction products were sequenced and then compared with unstimulated pre-transplant donor and recipient T cells. A cohort of about two dozen intestinal transplant recipients, including one retransplant, was enrolled, and 3 patients lacking pretransplant specimens were excluded. Donor T cell macrochimerism was defined as a peak of at least 4% donor T cells among recipient peripheral blood mononuclear cells. Rather than going through the commercial service, samples from a few later patients were sequenced in-house on an Illumina MiSeq and processed with MiXCR. Results and caveats for the whole study, not just this receptor: GvH clones turned up in recipient bone marrow, with some appearing earlier in ileal mucosa or blood, a pattern consistent with an intestinal mucosal origin. Peak levels of circulating GvH clones were associated with declines in HvG clones early after transplant. In the allografts of patients with donor T cell macrochimerism, GvH to HvG T cell clonal ratios were high. The relatively low number and heterogeneity of intestinal transplant patients limited the conclusions.

Concerning this clone: The antigen it recognizes is unknown. Base qualities were left out, and no much larger clone turns up one base away.

The method behind the library was the immunoSEQ multiplex PCR assay. For most patients, high-throughput TCR-beta CDR3 sequencing of genomic DNA was performed by Adaptive Biotechnologies. On the study's bioinformatics: Adaptive's ImmunoSEQ software was the source of the TCR sequencing data for about 18 patients, while a few other patients were processed with MiXCR and VDJtools. CDR3 nucleotide sequences shared between donor and recipient were removed because their origin could not be assigned. To be classed as alloreactive, a clone needed at least 2-fold expansion over unstimulated cells and a minimum CFSE-low frequency of 0.002% (template counts) or 0.001% (read counts). Mappable clones were those detected in sequenced pre-transplant spleen, lymph node, or MLR CFSE-low populations of the donor or recipient. Cumulative frequency of alloreactive clones was calculated as a percentage of all sequences weighted by copy number. TCRdb took this table from immuneACCESS and kept in-frame rearrangements with V and J called. Such tables lack part of the clones; where checked against another copy, unresolved V genes explain under half of the gap, and the rest is unexplained. D and trimming come from the DNA, and the V and J calls and clone size come from that table. The sample records about 9,800 clones, 91% of which are singletons. Around 2.5% of the sample is in the top ten clones.

Trimming takes 0 bases from V and 4 bases from J, and the germline ends sit 19 bases apart. The CDR3 runs 17 amino acids, cysteine and phenylalanine included. CDR3 DNA is the only sequence kept; it has 51 bases, read in frame from the first base. In the first month after transplant, blood samples were collected up to 4 times, and after that at least monthly when available. The specimen was PBMCs, collected approximately 47 days after intestinal transplant. This TCR derives from a human patient who received an intestinal transplant, so some T cells may come from the graft donor. The sequence joins TRBV23-1 to TRBJ2-7; confidence is insufficient to name the D gene. TRBV23-1 is an ORF; its function is uncertain. The CDR3 amino acid sequence is: CASSQSDSKFRDYEQYF. The DNA reads TGCGCCAGCAGTCAATCTGATTCTAAGTTTAGGGATTACGAGCAGTACTTC.